This T cell receptor beta chain appears in the sequencing data of a study of OX40 agonist ivuxolimab in advanced cancers. General study points: The study found that CD8+ T cells averaged more expanded clones than CD4+.

V shed 0 bases, J shed 1 base, and the junction held 5 bases outside the gene matches. CDR3 length: 16 residues. CDR1 and CDR2 from the germline V gene are ENHRY and SYGVKD. The repertoire was sequenced with immunoSEQ multiplex PCR; TCRdb's copy has only in-frame clones and lacks some. The sample contains tens of thousands of clones, around 83% of which appear only once. Comment on this clone: What it binds is unknown.

The source of this sequence is an adult with an advanced solid tumor such as melanoma, head and neck, liver or kidney cancer. This chain joins TRBV10-3 and TRBJ2-5; 7 bases align to TRBD2. The sample here was CD4+ or CD8+ T cells sorted from blood, taken in a trial of the OX40 agonist ivuxolimab. Here the CDR3 reads CAISESQRGPQETQYF. The CDR3 DNA follows: TGTGCCATCAGTGAGTCGCAGCGGGGCCCCCAAGAGACCCAGTACTTC.